This T cell receptor (beta chain) was recovered during a study of blood T cell repertoires in COVID-19. V dropped 0 bases and J dropped 1 base, with 15 bases sitting between them. CDR1 SQVTM and CDR2 ANQGSEA come from the germline V gene. This CDR3 comprises 16 residues. Using immunoSEQ multiplex PCR, the repertoire was profiled, and TCRdb retains in-frame clones only, with some absent. This sample has 150,000 to 200,000 clones, with approximately 90% found just once. Seattle's cohort entered during active infection and was followed longitudinally. Material for sequencing was peripheral blood. The source of this sequence is a man in his thirties or forties with COVID-19, enrolled during active disease. The chain uses TRBV29-1 and TRBJ2-5; TRBD2 might be the D (6 bases). The CDR3 loop is CSVEDWQGLSQETQYF. CDR3 nucleotides: TGCAGCGTTGAAGATTGGCAGGGACTCTCCCAAGAGACCCAGTACTTC.